The present T cell receptor (beta chain) was sequenced within a study of cytomegalovirus exposure and HLA in healthy donors. Across the study: Early released data comprised some 85 million unique TCRs from HLA-typed donors.

Details on this clone: Its antigen is undetermined.

Study conclusions and caveats: Investigators reported under 200 TCR beta chains as tied to cytomegalovirus.

Germline CDR1 is SNHLY and CDR2 is FYNNEI. The CDR3 covers 15 residues. Unmatched junction bases numbered 13, after V lost 3 bases and J lost 11 bases. The primer mix had 60 Vbeta and 13 Jbeta primers. Generated by immunoSEQ multiplex PCR, the TCRdb table keeps only in-frame clones and is missing some. The ten top clones account for 15%, within a sample of roughly 90,000 clones. The sequencing input was PBMCs. This sequence was found in a man aged 50 to 59 in good health and CMV-seropositive. The chain couples TRBV2 to TRBJ1-3; TRBD1 agrees at 7 bases. For the CDR3, the DNA is TGTGCCAGCAGTGACTTGACAGGGAGCCTTGGTCCCATATATTTT. Residues: CASSDLTGSLGPIYF. Complete variable domain (other parts from reference TRBV2 and TRBJ1-3): EPEVTQTPSHQVTQMGQEVILRCVPISNHLYFYWYRQILGQKVEFLVSFYNNEISEKSEIFDDQFSVERPDGSNFTLKIRSTKLEDSAMYFCASSDLTGSLGPIYFGEGSWLTVV.